A single sample gave rise to the 6 T cell receptor beta chains below, sequenced in a study of T cells after somatic rescue of genetic block (dated by TCRdb to 2018 to 2020). The library was made by the immunoSEQ multiplex PCR assay. TCRdb mirrors the immuneACCESS table, restricted to in-frame sequences. Some clones are absent from its copies; in checked studies, under half trace to an unresolved V gene, and the reason for the others is unknown. The sample data list 70,000 to 85,000 clones, and roughly 91% of these were observed just once. Of the sample, about 3% falls within the top ten clones. Input material: peripheral blood mononuclear cells (PBMCs). The receptors stem from a man aged 25 to 45.

CDR3 nucleotide sequence: TGTGCCAGCAGCTTAGGTTTTGGGAATGAAAAACTGTTTTTT. Translation gives CASSLGFGNEKLFF. V usage is TRBV7-2 and J usage is TRBJ1-4; D ambiguous. Germline V lookup: CDR1 SGHTA, CDR2 FQGNSA. The CDR3 consists of 14 residues. Trimming left V 1 base short and J 5 bases short, with 8 bases between.

V usage is TRBV15 and J usage is TRBJ1-5; D ambiguous. The CDR3 consists of 18 residues. Germline-derived CDR1 and CDR2 are LNHNV and YYDKDF (reference sequence). The V end lost 5 bases, the J end lost 1 base, and 21 bases lay between the germline ends. This chain's CDR3 is CATSRSGSPMRSNQPQHF. The CDR3 DNA follows: TGTGCCACCAGCCGCTCTGGGTCACCCATGAGGAGCAATCAGCCCCAGCATTTT.

The chain links TRBV7-9 to TRBJ2-2, with TRBD2 identical over 11 bases. CDR1 is SEHNR, CDR2 FQNEAQ, per germline (reference sequence). With 5 bases clipped from V and 6 bases from J, the junction kept 5 bases outside the gene matches. The CDR3 runs 15 residues. CDR3 sequence (DNA): TGTGCCAGCAGCGGTAGCGGGAGGGCGTCCGGGGAGCTGTTTTTT. Its protein product is CASSGSGRASGELFF. Using reference TRBV7-9 and TRBJ2-2 for the parts outside the CDR3, the full variable domain is DTGVSQNPRHKITKRGQNVTFRCDPISEHNRLYWYRQTLGQGPEFLTYFQNEAQLEKSRLLSDRFSAERPKGSFSTLEIQRTEQGDSAMYLCASSGSGRASGELFFGEGSRLTVL.

The chain is built from TRBV6-1 and TRBJ1-1, with 8 bases identical to TRBD1. Germline CDR1 and CDR2: MNHNS and SASEGT. V lost 6 bases and J lost 1; bases outside the gene matches: 4. The CDR3 has 14 residues. The CDR3 DNA reads as TGTGCCAGCAGGGGGACAGGTCGGAACACTGAAGCTTTCTTT. Translated, it gives CASRGTGRNTEAFF.

The chain uses TRBV11-2 and TRBJ2-7; TRBD1 might be the D (5 bases). Germline CDR1 is SGHAT and CDR2 is FQNNGV. This CDR3 comprises 15 residues. Trimming left V 5 bases short and J 2 bases short, with 16 bases between. CDR3 coding DNA: TGTGCCAGCAGCCCACGACAGTTACCCCCCTACGAGCAGTACTTC. Protein: CASSPRQLPPYEQYF. The full variable domain, completed using reference TRBV11-2 and TRBJ2-7, is EAGVAQSPRYKIIEKRQSVAFWCNPISGHATLYWYQQILGQGPKLLIQFQNNGVVDDSQLPKDRFSAERLKGVDSTLKIQPAKLEDSAVYLCASSPRQLPPYEQYFGPGTRLTVT.

The chain is built from TRBV13 and TRBJ2-7; 9 bases align to TRBD1. Germline V gene lookup returns CDR1 PRHDT and CDR2 FYEKMQ (reference sequence). Germline trimming cut 6 bases from V and 1 base from J; bases unmatched to any gene: 4. CDR3 length: 14 amino acids. DNA of the CDR3: TGTGCCAGCAGTGGACAGGGGTCTTCCTACGAGCAGTACTTC. Amino acids: CASSGQGSSYEQYF.